Listed below are T cell receptor beta chains from one sample, sequenced in a study of shared clonotypes between healthy human individuals. Produced via immunoSEQ multiplex PCR; TCRdb's table is partial and in-frame only. The sample carries around 560,000 clones, around 96% recorded once. Sequencing used naive CD8+ T cells sorted from blood. The receptors shown here come from a woman in her thirties in good health. Both conserved end residues are part of each CDR3. The D gene is left open where the match is weak. A row's size may be missing; if present it is once, few, many or a size class.

J gene	D gene	V gene	clone size	CDR3 DNA	CDR3 protein
TRBJ1-2	TRBD1	TRBV25-1	-	TGTGCCAGCAGTGACCCTGGACAGGGACATCAGGACTACACCTTC	CASSDPGQGHQDYTF
TRBJ2-1	TRBD2	TRBV27	few	TGTGCCAGCAGTTTACTACTAGCGGGAGGACCCAATGAGCAGTTCTTC	CASSLLLAGGPNEQFF
TRBJ2-3	-	TRBV28	-	TGTGCCAGCAGTATCACAGATACGCAGTATTTT	CASSITDTQYF
TRBJ2-7	TRBD2	TRBV13	-	TGTGCCAGCAGCTCTGGACTAGCGGGATACGAGCAGTACTTC	CASSSGLAGYEQYF
TRBJ1-2	-	TRBV6-4	-	TGTGCCAGCAAGATCTATGGCTACACCTTC	CASKIYGYTF
TRBJ2-7	-	TRBV2	-	TGTGCCAGCACGCCCGGGACGAGCTACGAGCAGTACTTC	CASTPGTSYEQYF
TRBJ2-1	-	TRBV5-1	-	TGCGCCAGCAGCTTGGCGTTAGCGGCTAACAATGAGCAGTTCTTC	CASSLALAANNEQFF
TRBJ1-1	TRBD1	TRBV4-1	-	TGCGCCAGCAGCCCCTCGACAGGGGGCACTGAAGCTTTCTTT	CASSPSTGGTEAFF
TRBJ2-1	-	TRBV5-4	once	TGTGCCAGCAGCCTGACGGGCTACAATGAGCAGTTCTTC	CASSLTGYNEQFF
TRBJ2-3	TRBD2	TRBV7-6	once	TGTGCCAGCAGCTTAGCGGGAGGGTCAACAGATACGCAGTATTTT	CASSLAGGSTDTQYF
TRBJ1-4	TRBD1	TRBV4-1	-	TGCGCCAGCAGCCAAGGACAGGGGCGTGAAAAACTGTTTTTT	CASSQGQGREKLFF
TRBJ2-5	-	TRBV7-6	-	TGTGCCAGCAGCTTAAGACTAGTGGGGAACCAAGAGACCCAGTACTTC	CASSLRLVGNQETQYF
TRBJ1-4	-	TRBV6-1	-	TGTGCCAGCAGTGAATTGGGGAATCAGGATGAAAAACTGTTTTTT	CASSELGNQDEKLFF
TRBJ1-4	-	TRBV11-2	-	TGTGCCAGCAGCCCCCGTTGGGGGAAGAAGAATGAAAAACTGTTTTTT	CASSPRWGKKNEKLFF
TRBJ2-2	TRBD1	TRBV5-1	once	TGCGCCAGCAGCGCCGGGACAGGGGGCCTATTTACCGGGGAGCTGTTTTTT	CASSAGTGGLFTGELFF
TRBJ1-5	-	TRBV15	-	TGTGCCACCAGCAGAGAAATAACGGACAGCCTCAATCAGCCCCAGCATTTT	CATSREITDSLNQPQHF
TRBJ2-2	-	TRBV7-9	-	TGTGCCAGCAGCTTATTACCCCCAAACACCGGGGAGCTGTTTTTT	CASSLLPPNTGELFF
TRBJ2-7	-	TRBV11-2	-	TGTGCCAGCAGCTTGTTAGCCGGATACGAGCAGTACTTC	CASSLLAGYEQYF
TRBJ2-5	TRBD1	TRBV2	-	TGTGGTACTACAGGGGACCAAGAGACCCAGTACTTC	CGTTGDQETQYF
TRBJ2-7	TRBD2	TRBV19	-	TGTGCCAGTAGTATAGGGACTAGCGGGACCCACGAGCAGTACTTC	CASSIGTSGTHEQYF
TRBJ1-4	TRBD1	TRBV6-1	few	TGTGCCAGCAGTCCAAACTCAGGGGGCGCAGAAAAACTGTTTTTT	CASSPNSGGAEKLFF
TRBJ2-5	TRBD2	TRBV19	once	TGTGCCAGTAGTCATGCCGGGGGGTCTAGAGAGACCCAGTACTTC	CASSHAGGSRETQYF
TRBJ2-1	TRBD2	TRBV4-2	once	TGTGCCAGCAGCCAAGTCGGGAGGGCCATGAACAATGAGCAGTTCTTC	CASSQVGRAMNNEQFF
TRBJ2-3	-	TRBV6-1	-	TGTGCCAGCGTTACCGGACTATCCACAGATACGCAGTATTTT	CASVTGLSTDTQYF
TRBJ2-2	-	TRBV4-2	few	TGTGCCAGCAGCCCCGGCGGGGAGCTGTTTTTT	CASSPGGELFF
TRBJ2-3	TRBD2	TRBV7-2	-	TGTGCCAGCAGCTTTGGACTAGCGGGAGCTGATACGCAGTATTTT	CASSFGLAGADTQYF